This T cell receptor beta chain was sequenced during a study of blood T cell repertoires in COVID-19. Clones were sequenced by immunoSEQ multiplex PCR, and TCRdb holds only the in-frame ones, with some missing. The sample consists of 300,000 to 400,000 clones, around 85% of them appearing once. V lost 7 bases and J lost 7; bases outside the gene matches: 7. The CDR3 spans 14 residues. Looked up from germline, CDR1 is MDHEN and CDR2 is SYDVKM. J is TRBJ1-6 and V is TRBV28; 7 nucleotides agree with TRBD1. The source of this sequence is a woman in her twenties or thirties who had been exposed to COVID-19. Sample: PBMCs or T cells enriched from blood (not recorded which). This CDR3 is CASTPTGSNSPLHF. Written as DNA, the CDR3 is TGTGCCAGCACCCCGACAGGGAGCAATTCACCCCTCCACTTT.